The rows below give T cell receptor beta chains drawn from one sample of a study of spatial heterogeneity in lung cancer. MiXCR, applied by TCRdb to the 5' RACE reads, yields one record per CDR3 protein. Among about 30,000 distinct CDR3 sequences listed, just over 7% were seen once. The sample consisted of lung tumor tissue, taken at surgery. These receptors came from a male donor with early-stage non-small cell lung cancer. The CDR3 runs from the conserved cysteine through the conserved F or W. The order of the fields is J gene, D gene, V gene, clone size, CDR3 protein, CDR3 DNA. D genes are given only for firm matches. Only part of the rows carry a size: once, few, many, or a class if the clone is expanded.

TRBJ2-4 TRBD2 TRBV12-3/TRBV12-4 many CASSFLRLAGGAKNIQYF TGTGCCAGCAGTTTTTTGAGACTAGCGGGGGGAGCCAAAAACATTCAGTACTTC
TRBJ2-2 TRBD1 TRBV28 many CASKRQGSWELFF TGTGCCAGCAAAAGACAGGGCTCCTGGGAGCTGTTTTTT
TRBJ2-7 TRBD2 TRBV4-2 medium-sized CASSQAWRGAAYEQYF TGTGCCAGCAGCCAAGCTTGGCGGGGGGCCGCCTACGAGCAGTACTTC
TRBJ2-4 . TRBV7-2 . CASSGREKNIQYF TGTGCCAGCAGCGGTCGGGAGAAAAACATTCAGTACTTC
TRBJ1-5 TRBD1 TRBV6-2/TRBV6-3 . CASSYRGPSQPQHF TGTGCCAGCAGTTACAGGGGGCCAAGTCAGCCCCAGCATTTT
TRBJ1-4 . TRBV20-1 many CSASISGSREKLFF TGCAGTGCGAGTATATCCGGGTCACGGGAAAAACTGTTTTTT
TRBJ2-7 TRBD2 TRBV10-3 many CAISVGGGAPYEQYF TGTGCCATCAGTGTGGGCGGGGGGGCCCCCTACGAGCAGTACTTC
TRBJ1-1 . TRBV20-1 many CSARAGGQPEAFF TGCAGTGCTAGAGCGGGAGGGCAGCCTGAAGCTTTCTTT
TRBJ2-7 . TRBV20-1 . CSARGLFYEQYF TGCAGTGCCCGAGGGCTTTTCTACGAGCAGTACTTC
TRBJ2-7 . TRBV6-2/TRBV6-3 few CASSFPDPSYEQYF TGTGCCAGCAGCTTCCCGGACCCTTCATACGAGCAGTACTTC
TRBJ1-5 TRBD1 TRBV10-3 few CAIRRTGDQPQHF TGTGCCATCAGGCGGACAGGGGATCAGCCCCAGCATTTT
TRBJ1-5 . TRBV2 few CASTPEGNQPQHF TGTGCCAGCACCCCTGAGGGCAATCAGCCCCAGCATTTT
TRBJ2-7 . TRBV28 many CASKYQDLRYEQYF TGTGCCAGCAAATATCAGGACTTACGCTACGAGCAGTACTTC
TRBJ2-1 TRBD2 TRBV10-1 many CASAKGAGEYNEQFF TGCGCCAGCGCCAAGGGAGCGGGGGAGTACAATGAGCAGTTCTTC
TRBJ2-5 . TRBV20-1 many CSAPTAYQETQYF TGCAGTGCCCCGACAGCCTATCAAGAGACCCAGTACTTC
TRBJ1-1 . TRBV5-1 many CASSRDRTTEAFF TGCGCCAGCAGTAGGGACCGGACCACTGAAGCTTTCTTT
TRBJ1-2 . TRBV18 . CASSPVSVGRDAFYGYTF TGTGCCAGCTCACCAGTAAGTGTGGGCAGAGATGCATTCTATGGCTACACCTTC
TRBJ2-5 TRBD2 TRBV12-3/TRBV12-4 many CASSRTSGGLYPGTQYF TGTGCCAGCAGCCGGACTAGCGGGGGGCTCTACCCGGGGACCCAGTACTTC
TRBJ1-1 . TRBV10-1 many CASSENFNTEAFF TGCGCCAGCAGTGAGAACTTCAACACTGAAGCTTTCTTT
TRBJ2-5 . TRBV7-6 medium-sized CASSPSQGFQETQYF TGTGCCAGCAGCCCCTCCCAAGGGTTCCAAGAGACCCAGTACTTC
TRBJ2-5 . TRBV15 many CATSRGPERTQYF TGTGCCACCAGCAGGGGTCCTGAAAGGACCCAGTACTTC
TRBJ1-2 TRBD1 TRBV19 few CASSRPGDSRHYGYTF TGTGCCAGTAGCCGACCGGGGGACAGCAGGCACTATGGCTACACCTTC
TRBJ1-1 TRBD1 TRBV18 many CASSPGQGWDTEAFF TGTGCCAGCTCACCGGGACAGGGGTGGGACACTGAAGCTTTCTTT
TRBJ1-1 . TRBV6-1 . CASSGIALNTEAFF TGTGCCAGCAGTGGGATAGCTTTGAACACTGAAGCTTTCTTT
TRBJ2-1 TRBD1 TRBV24-1 few CATSDLSAGGYNEQFF TGTGCCACCAGTGATTTGAGTGCAGGGGGCTACAATGAGCAGTTCTTC
TRBJ2-5 TRBD1 TRBV5-1 . CASSLRDRFQETQYF TGCGCCAGCAGCTTGCGGGACAGATTCCAAGAGACCCAGTACTTC
TRBJ1-6 TRBD1 TRBV12-3/TRBV12-4 many CASRQGRGSPLHF TGTGCCAGCAGACAGGGGAGGGGCTCACCCCTCCACTTT
TRBJ2-3 . TRBV20-1 many CSATILDTQYF TGCAGTGCTACAATTTTAGATACGCAGTATTTT
TRBJ2-7 . TRBV7-9 many CASAGRGPYEQYF TGTGCCAGCGCGGGCAGGGGCCCCTACGAGCAGTACTTC
TRBJ2-1 . TRBV28 many CASSPAPSYNEQFF TGTGCCAGCAGTCCGGCCCCCTCCTACAATGAGCAGTTCTTC
TRBJ2-1 TRBD1 TRBV10-3 many CAIGQSGTGGAYNEQFF TGTGCCATCGGGCAATCGGGGACAGGTGGAGCCTACAATGAGCAGTTCTTC
TRBJ2-1 . TRBV7-9 medium-sized CASRPKQGYNEQFF TGTGCCAGCAGACCTAAACAGGGCTACAATGAGCAGTTCTTC